Following are 3 T cell receptor beta chains from one sample sequenced in a study of T cell responses to AZD1222 COVID-19 vaccine. Produced via immunoSEQ multiplex PCR; TCRdb's table is partial and in-frame only. The sample holds 130,000 to 150,000 clones, about nine tenths seen once. The sample here was peripheral blood, taken on day 0 of AZD1222 vaccination. Receptor source: an adult in good health.

This sequence joins TRBV5-4 and TRBJ1-1; the D is unclear. The CDR3 covers 15 residues. V was shortened by 2 bases and J by 2 bases, with 13 bases between the two germline ends. Germline V CDR1 and CDR2: SGHNT, YYREEE (reference sequence). CDR3 residues: CASSLGSPGNTEAFF. DNA for the CDR3: TGTGCCAGCAGCTTAGGGTCACCGGGAAACACTGAAGCTTTCTTT.

The chain has TRBV30 and TRBJ1-5; D not certain. Per the germline V gene, CDR1 is GTSNPN and CDR2 is SVGIG (reference sequence). Trimming cost V 0 bases and J 1 base, with 4 bases left between them. This CDR3 has 13 amino acids. The chain's CDR3 is CAWSVGSNQPQHF. CDR3 nucleotide sequence: TGTGCCTGGAGTGTCGGAAGCAATCAGCCCCAGCATTTT.

The rearrangement links TRBV6-4 to TRBJ1-5; D is unresolved. The V end lost 4 bases, the J end lost 3 bases, and 7 bases lay between the germline ends. This CDR3 spans 13 amino acids. Germline V gives CDR1 MRHNA, CDR2 SNTAGT. The DNA of the CDR3 is TGTGCCAGCAGTGTGAACGACAATCAGCCCCAGCATTTT. This codes for CASSVNDNQPQHF.